This T cell receptor (beta chain) derives from a study of blood T cell repertoires in COVID-19. Overall study context: Samples of COVID-19 (acute and convalescent) were obtained from the United States, Italy and Spain. Sample material is recorded as cDNA or gDNA derived from T cells, B-cell-depleted T cells, or PBMCs.

The CDR3 spans 14 residues. Germline V gene data show CDR1 as MNHEY and CDR2 as SVGAGI. V lost 2 bases and J 7 bases, leaving 12 bases between the germline ends. In the original analysis: It was from reference gene primer amplification that nucleated cell counts were estimated. Produced via immunoSEQ multiplex PCR; TCRdb's table is partial and in-frame only. From that table come the V and J calls and clone size; the DNA was used to work out D and trimming. The profile shows 270,000 or so clones, 80% to 90% of them singletons. The source material was peripheral blood. This TCR came from a woman aged 25 to 45 with COVID-19, enrolled during active disease. The chain employs TRBV6-5 and TRBJ2-1; D is undetermined. The CDR3 protein is CASSYETAGNEQFF. CDR3 nucleotides: TGTGCCAGCAGTTACGAGACTGCCGGTAATGAGCAGTTCTTC.